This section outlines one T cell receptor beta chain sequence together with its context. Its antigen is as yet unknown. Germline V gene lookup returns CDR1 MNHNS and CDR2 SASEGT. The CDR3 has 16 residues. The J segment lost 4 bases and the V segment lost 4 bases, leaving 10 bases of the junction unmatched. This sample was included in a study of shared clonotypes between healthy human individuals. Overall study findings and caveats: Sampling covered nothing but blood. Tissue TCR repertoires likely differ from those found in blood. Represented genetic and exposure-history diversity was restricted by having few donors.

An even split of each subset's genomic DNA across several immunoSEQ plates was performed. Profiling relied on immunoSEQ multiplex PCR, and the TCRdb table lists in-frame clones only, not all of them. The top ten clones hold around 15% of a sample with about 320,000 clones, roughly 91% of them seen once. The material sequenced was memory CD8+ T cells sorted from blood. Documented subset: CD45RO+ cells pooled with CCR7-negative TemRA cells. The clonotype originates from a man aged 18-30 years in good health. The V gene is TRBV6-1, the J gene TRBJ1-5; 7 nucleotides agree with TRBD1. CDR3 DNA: TGTGCCAGCAGTGCTAGACAGGGTCCACTTAATCAGCCCCAGCATTTT. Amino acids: CASSARQGPLNQPQHF.